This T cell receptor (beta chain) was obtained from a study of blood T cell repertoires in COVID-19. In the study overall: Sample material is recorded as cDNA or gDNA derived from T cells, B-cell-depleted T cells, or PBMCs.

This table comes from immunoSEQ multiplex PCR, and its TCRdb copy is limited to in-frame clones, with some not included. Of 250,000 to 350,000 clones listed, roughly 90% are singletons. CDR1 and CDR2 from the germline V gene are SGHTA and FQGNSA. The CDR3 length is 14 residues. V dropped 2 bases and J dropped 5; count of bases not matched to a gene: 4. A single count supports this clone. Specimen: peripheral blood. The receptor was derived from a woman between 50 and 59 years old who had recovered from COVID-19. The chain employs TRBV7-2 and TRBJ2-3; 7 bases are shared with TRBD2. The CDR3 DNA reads TGTGCCAGCAGCTTACAGTCGGGAGGAGATACGCAGTATTTT. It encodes CASSLQSGGDTQYF. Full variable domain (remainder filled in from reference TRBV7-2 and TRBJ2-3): GAGVSQSPSNKVTEKGKDVELRCDPISGHTALYWYRQSLGQGLEFLIYFQGNSAPDKSGLPSDRFSAERTGGSVSTLTIQRTQQEDSAVYLCASSLQSGGDTQYFGPGTRLTVL.